The subject of this entry is one T cell receptor beta chain. Its antigen is not known. These data belong to a study of cytomegalovirus exposure and HLA in healthy donors. Study context: Genotyping of more than 300 donors showed that over 65% belonged to the Caucasian-associated ancestry cluster. Findings and caveats of the study: TCR beta chain V- and J-gene trimming was linked, in a later analysis, to a missense variant in DCLRE1C.

The primer mix had 60 Vbeta and 13 Jbeta primers. Using immunoSEQ multiplex PCR, the repertoire was profiled, and TCRdb retains in-frame clones only, with some absent. The table shows roughly 150,000 clones, with 82% occurring only once. Germline CDR1 GTSNPN, CDR2 SVGIG (reference sequence). The CDR3 consists of 13 residues. What was sequenced was PBMCs. This sequence originates from a girl aged 2-10 years in good health and CMV-seropositive. V usage is TRBV30 and J usage is TRBJ2-5, with D hard to call. The end of the DNA is better explained by TRBJ2-7, so the J call may be wrong. The CDR3 loop reads CAWSVRQYYEQYF. CDR3 sequence (DNA): TGTGCCTGGAGTGTTAGGCAGTACTACGAGCAGTACTTC.